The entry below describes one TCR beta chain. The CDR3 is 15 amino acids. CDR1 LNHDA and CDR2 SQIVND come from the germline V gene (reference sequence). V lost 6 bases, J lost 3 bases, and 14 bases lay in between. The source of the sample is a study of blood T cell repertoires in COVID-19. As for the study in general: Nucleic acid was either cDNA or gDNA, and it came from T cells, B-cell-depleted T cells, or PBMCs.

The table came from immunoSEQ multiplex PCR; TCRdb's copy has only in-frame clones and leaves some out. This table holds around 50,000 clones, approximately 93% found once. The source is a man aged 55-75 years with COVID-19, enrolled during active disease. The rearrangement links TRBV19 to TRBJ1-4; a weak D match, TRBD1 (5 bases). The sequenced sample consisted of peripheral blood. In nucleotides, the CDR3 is TGTGCCAGTAGCAGGGACGGGAGGGCTAATGAAAAACTGTTTTTT. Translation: CASSRDGRANEKLFF.